This T cell receptor (beta chain) was captured in a study of T cell responses to AZD1222 COVID-19 vaccine. Study-wide results and limits: There were vaccine-associated CD4 TCRs across spike, dominant at 160-218 and 743-854. The donor cohort was predominantly white British with a female majority, and clonal diversity may have been underestimated. Two AZD1222 administrations were followed by greater Spike-specific TCR breadth and depth.

Libraries were prepared by immunoSEQ multiplex PCR; TCRdb keeps only in-frame clonotypes and omits some of them. The sample records tens of thousands of clones, roughly 87% being singletons. As concerns this clone: Its antigen is unidentified.

Germline V CDR1 and CDR2: MGHRA, YSYEKL. The J segment lost 2 bases and the V segment lost 5 bases, leaving 6 bases of the junction unmatched. The CDR3 spans 15 residues. Analyses pooled second doses at about 4 or about 12 weeks. The chain combines TRBV4-1 with TRBJ2-7; 10 nucleotides line up with TRBD2. The source is an adult who received the AZD1222 COVID-19 vaccine. This sample comprised peripheral blood, obtained 28 days after the second AZD1222 dose. CDR3 sequence: CASSETGTSAYEQYF. CDR3 sequence (DNA): TGCGCCAGCAGCGAAACCGGGACTAGCGCCTACGAGCAGTACTTC.